The 3 T cell receptor beta chains below were found in one sample sequenced in a study of T-cell memory formation after mild COVID-19. TCRdb reprocessed the 5' RACE reads via MiXCR and lists one record per CDR3 protein. The table has approximately 430,000 distinct CDR3 sequences, less than 25% seen once. Material for sequencing was PBMCs or a T cell subset sorted from them (not recorded which). These receptors originate from an adult woman who had mild COVID-19 (a few samples of this study predate the infection). Cell type and time point are not known.

The rearrangement links TRBV5-5 to TRBJ2-2, with D possibly matching TRBD1 (5 bases). Trimming removed 1 base at V and 4 bases at J, with 8 bases between. The CDR3 loop spans 14 amino acids. In germline, CDR1 is SGHKS, CDR2 YYEKEE (reference sequence). This CDR3 reads CASSLFQGTGELFF. The CDR3 DNA reads as TGTGCCAGCAGCTTGTTCCAGGGCACCGGGGAGCTGTTTTTT. The whole variable domain, filled in from reference TRBV5-5 and TRBJ2-2, reads DAGVTQSPTHLIKTRGQQVTLRCSPISGHKSVSWYQQVLGQGPQFIFQYYEKEERGRGNFPDRFSARQFPNYSSELNVNALLLGDSALYLCASSLFQGTGELFFGEGSRLTVL.

Of note for this clonotype: This clone may be a read error of a much larger clone one base away. The chain joins TRBV9 to TRBJ1-5; D might be TRBD1 (5 bases). Germline CDR1 is SGDLS and CDR2 is YYNGEE. The CDR3 length is 14 residues. Trimming took off 7 bases at V and 10 bases at J, with 21 bases between the two ends. The chain's CDR3 is CASRGGGLLNPQHF. CDR3 sequence (DNA): TGTGCCAGCCGCGGGGGAGGGCTCTTAAATCCCCAGCATTTT.

This clonotype was found a few times. The chain is built from TRBV12-3 or TRBV12-4 and TRBJ1-1; TRBD1 is a possible D gene (5 bases). CDR3 length equals 12 residues. Deletions cut 7 bases from V and 5 bases from J, with 11 bases between. DNA of the CDR3: TGTGCCAGCACCGTAGGGGAGACTGAAGCTTTCTTT. Amino acid sequence: CASTVGETEAFF.